This T cell receptor (beta chain) was identified during a study of early T cells in non-severe SARS-CoV-2 infection. Study overall: With bulk RNA from unsorted whole blood as input, sequencing yielded unpaired chains. The study's findings and limits: Matching against VDJdb likely underestimated virus-specific expansions, favoring anti-spike CD8.

Molecules of cDNA were individually given unique molecular identifiers that were attached to them. In TCRdb, the 5' RACE reads were re-called with MiXCR into one record per CDR3 protein. The table lists about 61,000 distinct CDR3 sequences, less than 10% of them singletons. In the case of this clonotype: The antigen remains undetermined.

CDR1 is SGHAT and CDR2 is FQNNGV in the germline V gene. The CDR3 contains 17 residues. Germline trimming cut 3 bases from V and 8 bases from J; bases unmatched to any gene: 16. Sequencing was done on a sample of whole blood. The sequence came from an adult who was a healthcare worker with PCR-confirmed SARS-CoV-2 infection or an uninfected control (not recorded which). This chain uses TRBV11-2 with TRBJ2-3; 8 bases align to TRBD2. The CDR3, as DNA: TGTGCCAGCAGCTTTGCCTTACCGGGACTAGGATTGGGTACGCAGTATTTT. This gives the protein CASSFALPGLGLGTQYF.